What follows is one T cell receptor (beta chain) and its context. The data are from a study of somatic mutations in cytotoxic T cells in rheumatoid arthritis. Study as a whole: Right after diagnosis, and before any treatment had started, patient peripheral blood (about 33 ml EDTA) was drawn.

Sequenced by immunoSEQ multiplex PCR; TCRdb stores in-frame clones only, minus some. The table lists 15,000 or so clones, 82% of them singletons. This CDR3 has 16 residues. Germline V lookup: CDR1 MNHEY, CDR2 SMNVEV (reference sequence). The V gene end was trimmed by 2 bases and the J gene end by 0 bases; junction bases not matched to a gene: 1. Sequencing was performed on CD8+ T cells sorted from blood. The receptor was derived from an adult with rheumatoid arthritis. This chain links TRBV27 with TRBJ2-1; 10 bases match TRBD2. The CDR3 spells CASSLGLADSYNEQFF. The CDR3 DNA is TGTGCCAGCAGTTTAGGACTAGCGGACTCCTACAATGAGCAGTTCTTC.